This T cell receptor beta chain was identified in a study of blood T cell repertoires in COVID-19. Repertoires were generated with immunoSEQ multiplex PCR, while TCRdb's copy carries only in-frame clones and drops some. The top ten hold roughly 2% of the sample, which has around 81,000 clones, roughly 86% seen once. The CDR3 runs 15 residues. Losses at the gene ends were 1 base for V and 6 bases for J; bases not matched to a gene: 7. CDR1 SGHTA and CDR2 FQGTGA come from the germline V gene. This clonotype was obtained from a woman in her sixties or seventies with acute or convalescent COVID-19. V gene TRBV7-3 combines with J gene TRBJ2-3, with 7 bases fitting TRBD2. The sequenced sample was peripheral blood. The chain's CDR3 is CASSLRRAGVDTQYF. The CDR3, as DNA: TGTGCCAGCAGCTTAAGACGGGCGGGGGTGGATACGCAGTATTTT.